This passage covers 22 T cell receptor beta chains from one sample sequenced in a study of lymphopenia after photon versus proton radiotherapy. Method: immunoSEQ multiplex PCR; TCRdb's copy keeps in-frame clones and lacks some. The table records 40,000 to 45,000 clones, around 83% of them present only once. The sample was peripheral blood, taken from a patient treated with proton-based radiotherapy. These TCRs come from a woman between 65 and 79 years old with pancreatic cancer.

The V gene is TRBV28, the J gene TRBJ1-6; D gene uncertain. The germline V gene has CDR1 MDHEN and CDR2 SYDVKM. Trimming removed 7 bases from V and 0 bases from J, with 10 bases in between. The CDR3 has 15 residues. The CDR3 bases are TGTGCCAGCATCCCCACGAGCTCCTATAATTCACCCCTCCACTTT. Translated: CASIPTSSYNSPLHF. The full variable domain, rest sourced from reference TRBV28 and TRBJ1-6, is DVKVTQSSRYLVKRTGEKVFLECVQDMDHENMFWYRQDPGLGLRLIYFSYDVKMKEKGDIPEGYSVSREKKERFSLILESASTNQTSMYLCASIPTSSYNSPLHFGNGTRLTVT.

J is TRBJ2-3 and V is TRBV2; TRBD2 aligns across 12 bases. CDR1 and CDR2 from the germline V gene are SNHLY and FYNNEI. CDR3 length equals 18 residues. Trimming removed 6 bases from V and 6 bases from J; junction bases left unmatched: 16. The CDR3 region is CASRLAGGLTVRVDTQYF. The CDR3 DNA reads TGTGCCAGCAGACTAGCGGGAGGCCTTACGGTCCGGGTGGATACGCAGTATTTT.

CDR3 loop: CASSIYRAAHTGELFF. DNA of the CDR3: TGTGCCAGTAGTATCTACAGGGCTGCTCACACCGGGGAGCTGTTTTTT. The genes are TRBV19 and TRBJ2-2; maybe TRBD1 (6 bases). From germline, CDR1 is LNHDA and CDR2 SQIVND (reference sequence). The V and J ends lost 3 bases and 3 bases respectively, with 14 bases between them. The CDR3 covers 16 residues.

The chain links TRBV11-2 to TRBJ1-1; no definite D call. The CDR3 runs 12 residues. The germline CDR1 and CDR2 sequences are SGHAT and FQNNGV. Trimming cost V 1 base and J 10 bases, with 10 bases left between them. The CDR3 DNA is TGTGCCAGCAGCTTAGCGGAGGACGTAGCTTTCTTT. This gives the protein CASSLAEDVAFF.

The chain employs TRBV29-1 and TRBJ1-1; 7 bases match TRBD1. The CDR3 is 13 amino acids. Germline lookup yields CDR1 SQVTM and CDR2 ANQGSEA. V lost 3 bases and J lost 7; bases outside the gene matches: 8. The CDR3 DNA is TGCAGCGTTGATAAGGGGGCCGTAAGTGAAGCTTTCTTT. Translating gives CSVDKGAVSEAFF.

In its sample, this clone was seen once. The V gene is TRBV19, the J gene TRBJ1-1, with D possibly TRBD1 on 5 matching bases. CDR3 length: 13 residues. Between the trimmed V and J ends, which lost 4 bases and 8 bases, there was a span of 14 bases. The germline gives CDR1 LNHDA, CDR2 SQIVND (reference sequence). CDR3 sequence reads: CASSNLDMREAFF. For the CDR3, the DNA is TGTGCCAGTAGTAACCTGGACATGAGGGAAGCTTTCTTT.

The chain recombines TRBV19 with TRBJ2-1; TRBD2 might be the D (5 bases). With 7 bases removed from V and 9 bases from J, the gap between germline ends came to 19 bases. Germline CDR1 reads LNHDA; CDR2 reads SQIVND (reference sequence). The CDR3 runs to 14 residues. CDR3 residues: CASTIRASTSEQFF. The CDR3 DNA reads TGTGCCAGTACCATCAGAGCTAGCACAAGTGAGCAGTTCTTC. The variable domain in full, with the rest retrieved from reference TRBV19 and TRBJ2-1, is DGGITQSPKYLFRKEGQNVTLSCEQNLNHDAMYWYRQDPGQGLRLIYYSQIVNDFQKGDIAEGYSVSREKKESFPLTVTSAQKNPTAFYLCASTIRASTSEQFFGPGTRLTVL.

The V and J genes are TRBV6-5 and TRBJ2-2, with D unclear. V lost 0 bases to trimming and J lost 2 bases, with 1 base between them. The CDR3 loop spans 13 amino acids. The germline CDR1 and CDR2 sequences are MNHEY and SVGAGI. CDR3 sequence: CASSYSNTGELFF. CDR3 sequence (DNA): TGTGCCAGCAGTTACTCCAACACCGGGGAGCTGTTTTTT.

The rearrangement uses TRBV7-2 and TRBJ2-3; 10 nucleotides agree with TRBD2. Germline assignment: CDR1 SGHTA and CDR2 FQGNSA. V shed 8 bases and J 4 bases; nucleotides not matched to a gene: 12. The CDR3 covers 16 residues. The CDR3 protein is CASGQFSGRAADTQYF. The CDR3 DNA reads TGTGCCAGCGGCCAATTCAGCGGGAGGGCCGCAGATACGCAGTATTTT.

The chain uses TRBV18 and TRBJ2-1; 7 bases line up with TRBD1. Germline trimming cut 4 bases from V and 6 bases from J; bases unmatched to any gene: 9. This CDR3 is 15 amino acids long. Per the germline V gene, CDR1 is KGHSH and CDR2 is LQKENI. The CDR3 region has the DNA TGTGCCAGCTCACAATCGTCCCGGGACAGCAATGAGCAGTTCTTC. Protein sequence: CASSQSSRDSNEQFF.

The CDR3, as DNA: TGTGCCAGCCAGGGCTTAGCGGGAGGGCTTAATGAGCAGTTCTTC. Translation gives CASQGLAGGLNEQFF. This chain joins TRBV28 and TRBJ2-1; TRBD2 matches 11 bases. The CDR3 consists of 15 residues. Germline V gives CDR1 MDHEN, CDR2 SYDVKM. V lost 8 bases and J lost 7; bases outside the gene matches: 10.

This clone has more than one count but fewer than ten. The V and J genes are TRBV30 and TRBJ1-5; 7 bases are shared with TRBD1. Trimming cost V 3 bases and J 7 bases; bases outside gene matches: 12. The CDR3 spans 15 residues. CDR1 is GTSNPN, CDR2 SVGIG, per germline (reference sequence). The DNA of the CDR3 is TGTGCCTGGAGCCAAGGTGACAGGGTTGGGCAGCCCCAGCATTTT. Its translation is CAWSQGDRVGQPQHF.

CDR3 region: CASFYIGVYGYTF. CDR3 in DNA: TGTGCCAGCTTCTATATCGGAGTCTATGGCTACACCTTC. V is TRBV6-5 and J is TRBJ1-2; D gene ambiguous. This CDR3 has 13 residues. The germline CDR1 and CDR2 sequences are MNHEY and SVGAGI. Trimming stripped 8 bases from V and 4 bases from J, with 14 bases between.

The gene calls are TRBV19 and TRBJ1-3; a weak D match, TRBD1 (6 bases). V was clipped by 6 bases and J by 2 bases, with 11 bases between them. Germline CDR1 LNHDA, CDR2 SQIVND (reference sequence). This CDR3 is 14 amino acids long. The CDR3 DNA follows: TGTGCCAGTAGACAGGGAACCCCTGGAAACACCATATATTTT. It translates to CASRQGTPGNTIYF. The full variable domain, rest sourced from reference TRBV19 and TRBJ1-3, is DGGITQSPKYLFRKEGQNVTLSCEQNLNHDAMYWYRQDPGQGLRLIYYSQIVNDFQKGDIAEGYSVSREKKESFPLTVTSAQKNPTAFYLCASRQGTPGNTIYFGEGSWLTVV.

The chain uses TRBV6-5 and TRBJ2-1, with 9 bases fitting TRBD1. The V gene end was trimmed by 0 bases and the J gene end by 6 bases; junction bases not matched to a gene: 6. The length of the CDR3 is 16 residues. Per the germline V gene, CDR1 is MNHEY and CDR2 is SVGAGI. As DNA, the CDR3 is TGTGCCAGCAGTTACTCGGGGACAGGGAAGGGCAATGAGCAGTTCTTC. This gives the protein CASSYSGTGKGNEQFF.

The rearrangement uses TRBV6-1 and TRBJ2-7, with TRBD1 identical over 7 bases. V shed 5 bases, J shed 7 bases, and the junction held 14 bases outside the gene matches. The CDR3 is 15 residues long. CDR1 and CDR2 from the germline V gene are MNHNS and SASEGT. The CDR3 sequence is CASSPAARGQGEQYF. The DNA of the CDR3 is TGTGCCAGCAGTCCCGCCGCGAGGGGGCAGGGGGAGCAGTACTTC.

This clone is a singleton in its sample. V and J are TRBV27 and TRBJ1-5; the match to TRBD1 covers 9 bases. CDR1 and CDR2 from the germline V gene are MNHEY and SMNVEV (reference sequence). There are 19 residues in the CDR3. V was pared by 0 bases and J by 3 bases, with 12 bases of the junction left unmatched. The CDR3: CASSLSWGRTGAVNQPQHF. Written as DNA, the CDR3 is TGTGCCAGCAGTTTATCTTGGGGTAGGACAGGGGCGGTCAATCAGCCCCAGCATTTT.

Only one count was recorded for this clone. The V gene is TRBV4-3, the J gene TRBJ1-5, with D unresolved. Between the trimmed V and J ends, which lost 0 bases and 6 bases, there was a span of 6 bases. The CDR3 loop spans 13 amino acids. The germline V gene encodes CDR1 LGHNA and CDR2 YSLEER. The CDR3 bases are TGCGCCAGCAGCCAAGAACCAGCTCAGCCCCAGCATTTT. The encoded protein is CASSQEPAQPQHF.

This CDR3 reads CASSPQSDTQYF. Written as DNA, the CDR3 is TGTGCCAGCTCACCCCAGTCAGATACGCAGTATTTT. J is TRBJ2-3 and V is TRBV18; D not certain. Trimming removed 3 bases from V and 4 bases from J, with 5 bases in between. CDR3 length: 12 amino acids. Germline CDR1 and CDR2: KGHSH and LQKENI.

This sequence joins TRBV18 and TRBJ2-7, with TRBD1 matching 7 bases. The V gene's germline CDR1 is KGHSH and CDR2 LQKENI. The CDR3 covers 14 residues. V lost 5 bases, J lost 2 bases, and 6 bases stayed unmatched. CDR3 in amino acids: CASSSADRAYEQYF. The DNA for the CDR3 is TGTGCCAGCTCATCAGCAGACAGGGCCTACGAGCAGTACTTC.

The chain joins TRBV28 to TRBJ2-1; 11 positions agree with TRBD1. Germline V gene data show CDR1 as MDHEN and CDR2 as SYDVKM. The CDR3 is made up of 15 amino acids. The trim removed 6 bases at V and 6 bases at J, leaving 7 bases unmatched. As DNA, the CDR3 is TGTGCCAGCAGGGGGACGGACAGGGGGCGCAATGAGCAGTTCTTC. Protein: CASRGTDRGRNEQFF.

The chain is built from TRBV19 and TRBJ2-1; D gene ambiguous. The V end was cut by 1 base, the J end by 8 bases, with 12 bases between. CDR3 size: 14 residues. The germline CDR1 and CDR2 sequences are LNHDA and SQIVND (reference sequence). CDR3 bases: TGTGCCAGTAGTATAGGGCGACAAAGGGATGAGCAGTTCTTC. Its translation: CASSIGRQRDEQFF.